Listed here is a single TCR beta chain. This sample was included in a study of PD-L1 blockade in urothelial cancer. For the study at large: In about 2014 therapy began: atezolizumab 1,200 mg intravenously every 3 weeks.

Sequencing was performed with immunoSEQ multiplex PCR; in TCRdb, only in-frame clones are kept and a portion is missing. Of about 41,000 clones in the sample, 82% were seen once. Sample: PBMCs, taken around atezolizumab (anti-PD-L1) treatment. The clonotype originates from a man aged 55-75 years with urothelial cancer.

CDR3 sequence: CASSLAGGVNSGNTIYF. CDR3 coding DNA: TGTGCCAGCAGCTTGGCCGGTGGAGTTAACTCTGGAAACACCATATATTTT. This chain uses TRBV5-6 with TRBJ1-3; D not certain. The length of the CDR3 is 17 residues. The V gene lost 0 bases and the J gene lost 0 bases, with 13 bases spanning the gap. CDR1 is SGHDT, CDR2 YYEEEE, per germline.